These 2 T cell receptor beta chains were all obtained from the same sample, sequenced in a study of spatial heterogeneity in lung cancer. The study's findings and limits: The number of expanded tumor alpha and beta chains correlated with mutation number.

Time point: sample taken at primary tumor resection. TCRdb itself ran the 5' RACE reads through MiXCR, one entry per CDR3 protein. The table shows over 2,500 distinct CDR3 sequences, with less than 65% occurring only once. The antigens of these receptors remain unknown. The material sequenced was lung tumor tissue, taken at surgery. Every receptor here comes from a male donor with early-stage non-small cell lung cancer.

The V and J genes are TRBV4-3 and TRBJ2-3; D uncertain. The CDR3 contains 16 residues. Trimming shortened V by 1 base and J by 4 bases, and 15 bases separated the two germline ends. Looked up from germline, CDR1 is LGHNA and CDR2 is YSLEER. In nucleotides, the CDR3 is TGCGCCAGCAGCCAAGCGGCCCTTCCGTACCCAGATACGCAGTATTTT. Residues: CASSQAALPYPDTQYF.

By share, this clonotype counts as medium-sized (0.01 to 0.1%). This chain connects TRBV20-1 to TRBJ2-5; TRBD2 might be the D (7 bases). This CDR3 has 16 residues. Trimming left V 1 base short and J 3 bases short, with 18 bases between. Germline-derived CDR1 and CDR2 are DFQATT and SNEGSKA (reference sequence). The CDR3: CSARARRGRGEETQYF. CDR3 DNA: TGCAGTGCTAGAGCCCGAAGGGGGAGGGGAGAAGAGACCCAGTACTTC.